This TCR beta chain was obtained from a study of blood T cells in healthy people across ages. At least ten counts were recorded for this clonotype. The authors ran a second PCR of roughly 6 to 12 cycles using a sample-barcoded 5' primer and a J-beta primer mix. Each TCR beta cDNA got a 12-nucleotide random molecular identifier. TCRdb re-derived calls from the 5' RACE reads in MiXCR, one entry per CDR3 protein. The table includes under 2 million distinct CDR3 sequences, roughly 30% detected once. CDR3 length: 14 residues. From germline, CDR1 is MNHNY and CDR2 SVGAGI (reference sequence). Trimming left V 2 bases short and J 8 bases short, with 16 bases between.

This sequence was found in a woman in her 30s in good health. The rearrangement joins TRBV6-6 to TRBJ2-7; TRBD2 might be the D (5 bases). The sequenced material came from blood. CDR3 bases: TGTGCCAGCAGTTACGAGGGAACTCCCAACAAGCAGTACTTC. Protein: CASSYEGTPNKQYF.